One and the same sample provided the 28 T cell receptor beta chains below, sequenced in a study of blood T cell repertoires in COVID-19. TCRdb keeps only in-frame clones here, not all; method: immunoSEQ multiplex PCR. The sample gives approximately 260,000 clones, roughly 90% of which show up once; 6% to 7% is in the top ten. Source material: PBMCs or T cells enriched from blood (not recorded which). These receptors originate from a woman younger than 45 with acute COVID-19.

This clone showed up just once. The chain joins TRBV24-1 to TRBJ2-3; possibly TRBD1 for D (6 bases). Germline V lookup: CDR1 KGHDR, CDR2 SFDVKD. Between the trimmed V and J ends, which lost 3 bases and 4 bases, there was a span of 13 bases. The CDR3 spans 15 residues. This CDR3 reads CATSDARDNADTQYF. For the CDR3, the DNA is TGTGCCACCAGTGATGCCCGGGACAACGCAGATACGCAGTATTTT.

The chain has TRBV2 and TRBJ1-5, with 11 bases identical to TRBD1. Germline assignment: CDR1 SNHLY and CDR2 FYNNEI. The CDR3 covers 14 residues. J was trimmed by 5 bases and V by 5 bases; bases with no gene match: 2. The DNA of the CDR3 is TGTGCCAGCAGTCCGGGACAGGGGGATCAGCCCCAGCATTTT. This codes for CASSPGQGDQPQHF.

The CDR3 spells CASSLAEGRVMNTEAFF. CDR3 bases: TGTGCCAGCAGCTTAGCGGAAGGGAGGGTCATGAACACTGAAGCTTTCTTT. The chain employs TRBV7-6 and TRBJ1-1; D gene ambiguous. This CDR3 is built from 17 residues. Between the trimmed V and J ends, which lost 0 bases and 0 bases, there was a span of 14 bases. CDR1 SGHVS and CDR2 FNYEAQ come from the germline V gene.

The gene calls are TRBV29-1 and TRBJ2-5, with 12 bases that match TRBD2. Unmatched junction bases numbered 7, after V lost 6 bases and J lost 2 bases. This CDR3 comprises 15 residues. Per the germline V gene, CDR1 is SQVTM and CDR2 is ANQGSEA. CDR3 amino acids: CSVQTSGRIQETQYF. The DNA for the CDR3 is TGCAGCGTCCAGACTAGCGGGAGAATTCAAGAGACCCAGTACTTC.

The chain joins TRBV28 to TRBJ1-1, with D possibly TRBD1 on 6 matching bases. Looked up from germline, CDR1 is MDHEN and CDR2 is SYDVKM. The CDR3 spans 14 residues. Trimming stripped 1 base from V and 4 bases from J, with 10 bases between. In nucleotides, the CDR3 is TGTGCCAGCAGTTTATCGGACAGTCTCACTGAAGCTTTCTTT. Residues: CASSLSDSLTEAFF.

The chain links TRBV12-5 to TRBJ1-4; D gene uncertain. The CDR3 contains 16 residues. Between the trimmed V and J ends, which lost 1 base and 0 bases, there was a span of 9 bases. The germline V gene has CDR1 LGHNT and CDR2 FRNRAP. This chain's CDR3 is CASGLGGLSTNEKLFF. The CDR3 coding sequence is TGTGCTAGTGGTTTGGGCGGGCTTTCAACTAATGAAAAACTGTTTTTT.

CDR3 residues: CASSLGQGGSYGYTF. DNA of the CDR3: TGTGCCAGCAGCTTAGGACAGGGAGGAAGCTATGGCTACACCTTC. V is TRBV7-2 and J is TRBJ1-2; 7 nucleotides align to TRBD1. CDR1 is SGHTA and CDR2 is FQGNSA in the germline V gene. The length of the CDR3 is 15 residues. Trimming took 1 base from V and 4 from J; bases not matched to a gene: 6.

This clone has only a few counts. This chain uses TRBV7-3 with TRBJ1-1; D gene unclear. Looked up from germline, CDR1 is SGHTA and CDR2 is FQGTGA. Trimming removed 5 bases from V and 0 bases from J, with 7 bases in between. CDR3 size: 13 residues. CDR3 sequence reads: CASSLSLNTEAFF. The CDR3 DNA reads as TGTGCCAGCAGCCTTTCCCTGAACACTGAAGCTTTCTTT.

The chain couples TRBV29-1 to TRBJ1-2; D unresolved. V dropped 4 bases and J dropped 2 bases, with 8 bases sitting between them. The CDR3 runs 12 residues. CDR1 and CDR2 from the germline V gene are SQVTM and ANQGSEA. In nucleotides, the CDR3 is TGCAGCGTTGTGGTGCTAAACTATGGCTACACCTTC. This gives the protein CSVVVLNYGYTF.

V usage is TRBV28 and J usage is TRBJ1-5, with TRBD1 identical over 10 bases. Germline CDR1 and CDR2: MDHEN and SYDVKM. CDR3 size: 16 residues. Trimming at V came to 4 bases and at J to 5 bases, leaving 8 bases not matched to a gene. CDR3 sequence: CASSSDRGRFDQPQHF. The CDR3 nucleotides are TGTGCCAGCAGTTCAGACAGGGGGCGTTTTGATCAGCCCCAGCATTTT. The whole variable domain, filled in from reference TRBV28 and TRBJ1-5, reads DVKVTQSSRYLVKRTGEKVFLECVQDMDHENMFWYRQDPGLGLRLIYFSYDVKMKEKGDIPEGYSVSREKKERFSLILESASTNQTSMYLCASSSDRGRFDQPQHFGDGTRLSIL.

DNA of the CDR3: TGTGCCAGCAGCGGGGGAGGACAAAGAGTTAATGAAAAACTGTTTTTT. This codes for CASSGGGQRVNEKLFF. The rearrangement joins TRBV5-4 to TRBJ1-4, with D possibly matching TRBD1 (5 bases). V shed 4 bases and J shed 4 bases, with 17 bases lying between them. The CDR3 totals 16 residues. The germline gives CDR1 SGHNT, CDR2 YYREEE (reference sequence). The full variable domain, completed using reference TRBV5-4 and TRBJ1-4, is ETGVTQSPTHLIKTRGQQVTLRCSSQSGHNTVSWYQQALGQGPQFIFQYYREEENGRGNFPPRFSGLQFPNYSSELNVNALELDDSALYLCASSGGGQRVNEKLFFGSGTQLSVL.

The chain carries TRBV6-1 and TRBJ2-5, with D unresolved. Germline CDR1 and CDR2: MNHNS and SASEGT. This CDR3 comprises 15 residues. The V end was cut by 0 bases, the J end by 5 bases, with 13 bases between. The CDR3 DNA sequence: TGTGCCAGCAGTGAAGCGCAAAGGCAGAGGGAGACCCAGTACTTC. Protein sequence: CASSEAQRQRETQYF.

The chain joins TRBV19 to TRBJ2-3; TRBD2 agrees at 7 bases. Germline CDR1 reads LNHDA; CDR2 reads SQIVND (reference sequence). The CDR3 sequence is 16 residues long. V shed 5 bases, J shed 3 bases, and the junction held 11 bases outside the gene matches. CDR3 nucleotides: TGTGCCAGTAGTCCGACGGGACCCGGGAGGACAGATACGCAGTATTTT. Amino acids: CASSPTGPGRTDTQYF.

V usage is TRBV29-1 and J usage is TRBJ2-7; the D gene is possibly TRBD2 (5 bases). The V gene's germline CDR1 is SQVTM and CDR2 ANQGSEA. Trimming took 3 bases from V and 3 from J, leaving 9 bases between them. The CDR3 sequence is 12 residues long. The CDR3 DNA is TGCAGCGTTGAGGGCCGGGGCTACGAGCAGTACTTC. This sequence encodes CSVEGRGYEQYF.

This clone has just one count. The chain joins TRBV7-2 to TRBJ2-1; 9 nucleotides agree with TRBD2. V shed 3 bases, J shed 8 bases, and the junction held 11 bases outside the gene matches. CDR1 SGHTA and CDR2 FQGNSA come from the germline V gene. This CDR3 spans 16 amino acids. CDR3 sequence: CASSLDPGLAFHEQFF. The DNA of the CDR3 is TGTGCCAGCAGCTTGGACCCGGGACTAGCTTTCCATGAGCAGTTCTTC.

The J gene is TRBJ2-5, the V gene TRBV4-1, with TRBD2 as a possible D gene (5 bases). Germline V gene lookup returns CDR1 MGHRA and CDR2 YSYEKL. The ends were cut back, 1 base at V and 5 bases at J, with 5 bases in the middle. This CDR3 has 12 residues. For the CDR3, the DNA is TGCGCCAGCAGCCAAGGAGGGGAGACCCAGTACTTC. It is translated as CASSQGGETQYF.

The genes are TRBV5-4 and TRBJ1-2; perhaps TRBD1 as D (5 bases). Between the trimmed V and J ends, which lost 0 bases and 5 bases, there was a span of 11 bases. The germline gives CDR1 SGHNT, CDR2 YYREEE (reference sequence). CDR3 length: 14 amino acids. CDR3 nucleotide sequence: TGTGCCAGCAGCTTGGGCAGGGTTAGATATGGCTACACCTTC. It yields the protein CASSLGRVRYGYTF.

This chain connects TRBV28 to TRBJ2-7; possibly TRBD1 for D (6 bases). Trimming took off 6 bases at V and 4 bases at J, with 16 bases between the two ends. CDR3 length: 14 residues. CDR1 is MDHEN and CDR2 is SYDVKM in the germline V gene. The CDR3 spells CASRLSDRPYEQYF. DNA for the CDR3: TGTGCCAGCAGACTGTCTGACAGGCCTTACGAGCAGTACTTC.

The V call is TRBV12-3 or TRBV12-4, the J call TRBJ1-4, with unresolved D. V dropped 3 bases and J dropped 8 bases, with 7 bases sitting between them. The CDR3 is 12 amino acids. The DNA for the CDR3 is TGTGCCAGCAGTTTTACGGGGGAAAAACTGTTTTTT. Its translation: CASSFTGEKLFF.

The chain uses TRBV11-2 and TRBJ2-5, with 9 bases lining up with TRBD2. CDR1 is SGHAT and CDR2 is FQNNGV in the germline V gene. Unmatched junction bases numbered 8, after V lost 1 base and J lost 5 bases. This CDR3 comprises 16 residues. CDR3 nucleotide sequence: TGTGCCAGCAGCTTAGGCCGGCTAGCGGGGCACGAGACCCAGTACTTC. This encodes CASSLGRLAGHETQYF.

CDR3 DNA sequence: TGTGCCAGCAGCCACAGGGGCACTCAAGAGACCCAGTACTTC. This sequence encodes CASSHRGTQETQYF. The rearrangement uses TRBV3-1 (or the pseudogene TRBV3-2) and TRBJ2-5, with a tentative D call TRBD1 (6 bases). This CDR3 has 14 amino acids. Per germline, CDR1 LGHDT and CDR2 YNNKEL (reference sequence). V was shortened by 3 bases and J by 2 bases, with 10 bases between the two germline ends.

The chain recombines TRBV30 with TRBJ1-2; 8 bases fit TRBD1. The CDR3 has 11 amino acids. Germline V gives CDR1 GTSNPN, CDR2 SVGIG (reference sequence). The V segment lost 8 bases and the J segment 8 bases; nucleotides outside the gene matches: 7. CDR3 sequence reads: CAQGQGGGYTF. The CDR3, as DNA: TGTGCCCAAGGACAGGGTGGAGGCTACACCTTC.

The genes are TRBV11-2 and TRBJ2-2; 9 nucleotides agree with TRBD2. This CDR3 is built from 15 residues. J was trimmed by 6 bases and V by 1 base; bases with no gene match: 3. The germline gives CDR1 SGHAT, CDR2 FQNNGV. CDR3 DNA sequence: TGTGCCAGCAGCTTAGGGGGACTAGCCTCCGGGGAGCTGTTTTTT. This translates into CASSLGGLASGELFF. Based on the CDR3 plus reference TRBV11-2 and TRBJ2-2, the full variable domain is EAGVAQSPRYKIIEKRQSVAFWCNPISGHATLYWYQQILGQGPKLLIQFQNNGVVDDSQLPKDRFSAERLKGVDSTLKIQPAKLEDSAVYLCASSLGGLASGELFFGEGSRLTVL.

The chain joins TRBV5-4 to TRBJ2-1, with 8 bases identical to TRBD1. Germline values: CDR1 SGHNT, CDR2 YYREEE (reference sequence). This CDR3 comprises 20 residues. The trim removed 4 bases at V and 0 bases at J, leaving 18 bases unmatched. The CDR3 DNA sequence: TGTGCCAGCAGCCGCGAAAGGACAGGGCTTAGTTCTATCTCCTACAATGAGCAGTTCTTC. The encoded protein is CASSRERTGLSSISYNEQFF.

The chain employs TRBV7-2 and TRBJ1-6; D possibly corresponds to TRBD1 (5 bases). Germline CDR1 is SGHTA and CDR2 is FQGNSA. The V and J ends lost 1 base and 7 bases respectively, with 8 bases between them. CDR3 size: 14 residues. The CDR3 reads CASSLGTMNSPLHF. DNA for the CDR3: TGTGCCAGCAGCTTAGGGACAATGAATTCACCCCTCCACTTT.

The CDR3 loop reads CASSSLTGGRSPLHF. The CDR3 region has the DNA TGTGCCAGCAGTTCGTTGACAGGGGGCAGATCACCCCTCCACTTT. The chain uses TRBV27 and TRBJ1-6, with 10 bases matching TRBD1. The CDR3 runs 15 residues. Germline lookup yields CDR1 MNHEY and CDR2 SMNVEV (reference sequence). With 4 bases clipped from V and 10 bases from J, the junction kept 7 bases outside the gene matches.

The chain carries TRBV9 and TRBJ1-4, with 7 bases aligning to TRBD1. Germline V gene lookup returns CDR1 SGDLS and CDR2 YYNGEE. The CDR3 spans 15 residues. The junction had 6 bases not matched to a gene; V was cut back by 0 bases and J by 7 bases. The CDR3 nucleotides are TGTGCCAGCAGCGTAGGTACAGGGGAGAGTGAAAAACTGTTTTTT. Its translation: CASSVGTGESEKLFF.

The chain couples TRBV28 to TRBJ2-7, with D perhaps TRBD1 (6 bases). Trimming removed 3 bases from V and 13 bases from J, with 13 bases in between. The length of the CDR3 is 11 residues. Germline V gives CDR1 MDHEN, CDR2 SYDVKM. The DNA for the CDR3 is TGTGCCAGCAGTTTGGGGGCACTCGAATACTTC. Amino acid sequence: CASSLGALEYF.